This TCR beta chain was observed in a study of cytomegalovirus exposure and HLA in healthy donors. Study conclusions and caveats: An analysis that came later showed most CMV-associated TCR beta chains appearing HLA-restricted. Accurate prediction of most subjects' HLA-A and HLA-B alleles from TCR beta sequences was reported.

The study ran its PCR with 60 Vbeta and 13 Jbeta primers. The protocol was immunoSEQ multiplex PCR, while the TCRdb copy is restricted to in-frame clones and leaves out a portion. The sample holds a few hundred thousand clones, around 90% seen once. The CDR3 spans 14 residues. The V end lost 0 bases, the J end lost 7 bases, and 13 bases lay between the germline ends. The germline V gene has CDR1 SGHTS and CDR2 YDEGEE. A note on this clone: The antigen is unknown.

This chain connects TRBV5-8 to TRBJ1-1, with no clear D. Input material: PBMCs. The clonotype comes from a girl aged 2 to 10 in good health and CMV-seronegative. The CDR3, as DNA: TGTGCCAGCAGCTTGGTGGCCAGCGCCGATGAAGCTTTCTTT. Its translation is CASSLVASADEAFF.